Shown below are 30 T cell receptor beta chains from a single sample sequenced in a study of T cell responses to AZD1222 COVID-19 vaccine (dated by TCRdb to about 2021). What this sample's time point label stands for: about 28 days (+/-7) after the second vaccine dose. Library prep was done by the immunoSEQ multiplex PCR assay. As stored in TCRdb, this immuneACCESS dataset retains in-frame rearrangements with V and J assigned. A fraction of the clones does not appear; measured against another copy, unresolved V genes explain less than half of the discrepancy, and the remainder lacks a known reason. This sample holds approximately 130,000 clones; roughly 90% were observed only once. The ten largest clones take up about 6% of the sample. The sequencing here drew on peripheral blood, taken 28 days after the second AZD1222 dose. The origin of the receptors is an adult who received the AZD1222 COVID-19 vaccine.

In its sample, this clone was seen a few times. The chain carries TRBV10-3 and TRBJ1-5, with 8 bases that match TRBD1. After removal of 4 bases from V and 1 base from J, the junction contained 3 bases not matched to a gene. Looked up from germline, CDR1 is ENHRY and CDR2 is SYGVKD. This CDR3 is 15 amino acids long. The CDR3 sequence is CAISARDRSNQPQHF. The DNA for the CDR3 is TGTGCCATCAGTGCCCGGGACAGGAGCAATCAGCCCCAGCATTTT.

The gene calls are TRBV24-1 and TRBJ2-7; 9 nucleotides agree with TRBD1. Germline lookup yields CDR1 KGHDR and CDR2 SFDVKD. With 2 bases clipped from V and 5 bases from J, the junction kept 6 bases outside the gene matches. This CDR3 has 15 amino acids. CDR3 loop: CATSDSGTGQHEQYF. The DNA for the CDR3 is TGTGCCACCAGTGATTCCGGGACAGGGCAACACGAGCAGTACTTC.

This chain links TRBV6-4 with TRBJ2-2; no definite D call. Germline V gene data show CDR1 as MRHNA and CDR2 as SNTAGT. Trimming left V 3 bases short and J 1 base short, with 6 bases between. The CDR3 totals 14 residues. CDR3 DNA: TGTGCCAGCAGTGAACAGCTGAACACCGGGGAGCTGTTTTTT. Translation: CASSEQLNTGELFF.

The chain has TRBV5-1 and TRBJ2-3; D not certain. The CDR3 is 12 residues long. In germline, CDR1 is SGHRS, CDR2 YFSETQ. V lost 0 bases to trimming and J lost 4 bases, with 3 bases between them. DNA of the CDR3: TGCGCCAGCAGCTTGGGGTCAGATACGCAGTATTTT. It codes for CASSLGSDTQYF. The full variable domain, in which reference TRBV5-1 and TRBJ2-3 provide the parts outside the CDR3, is KAGVTQTPRYLIKTRGQQVTLSCSPISGHRSVSWYQQTPGQGLQFLFEYFSETQRNKGNFPGRFSGRQFSNSRSEMNVSTLELGDSALYLCASSLGSDTQYFGPGTRLTVL.

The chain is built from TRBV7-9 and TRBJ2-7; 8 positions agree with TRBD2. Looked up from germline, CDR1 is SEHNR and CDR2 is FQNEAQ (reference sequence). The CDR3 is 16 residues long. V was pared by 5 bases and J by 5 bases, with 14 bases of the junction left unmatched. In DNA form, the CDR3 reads TGTGCCAGCAGCGCGGACTATACAGCGGGGGCACACGAGCAGTACTTC. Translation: CASSADYTAGAHEQYF. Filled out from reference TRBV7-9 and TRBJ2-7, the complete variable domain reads DTGVSQNPRHKITKRGQNVTFRCDPISEHNRLYWYRQTLGQGPEFLTYFQNEAQLEKSRLLSDRFSAERPKGSFSTLEIQRTEQGDSAMYLCASSADYTAGAHEQYFGPGTRLTVT.

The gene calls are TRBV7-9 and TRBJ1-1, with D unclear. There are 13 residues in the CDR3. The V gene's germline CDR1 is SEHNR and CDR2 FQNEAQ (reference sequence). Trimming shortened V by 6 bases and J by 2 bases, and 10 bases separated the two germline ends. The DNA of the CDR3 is TGTGCCAGCAGTCAGAGAGACAACACTGAAGCTTTCTTT. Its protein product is CASSQRDNTEAFF.

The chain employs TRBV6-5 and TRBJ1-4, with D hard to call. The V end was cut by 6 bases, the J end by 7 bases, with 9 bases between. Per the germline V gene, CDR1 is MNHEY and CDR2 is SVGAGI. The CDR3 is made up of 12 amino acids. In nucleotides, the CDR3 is TGTGCCAGCAGCAGATCGGGTGAAAAACTGTTTTTT. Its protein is CASSRSGEKLFF.

DNA of the CDR3: TGTGCCAGCAGTCGGACAGGGACTGGCTACACCTTC. This translates into CASSRTGTGYTF. The chain joins TRBV12-3 or TRBV12-4 to TRBJ1-2, with TRBD1 identical over 8 bases. The CDR3 has 12 amino acids. V lost 5 bases and J lost 7; bases outside the gene matches: 3.

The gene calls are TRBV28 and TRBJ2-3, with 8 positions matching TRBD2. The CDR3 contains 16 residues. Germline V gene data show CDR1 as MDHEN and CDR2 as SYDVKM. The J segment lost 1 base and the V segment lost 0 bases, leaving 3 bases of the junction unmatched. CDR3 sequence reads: CASSLWREVGTDTQYF. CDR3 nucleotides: TGTGCCAGCAGTTTATGGCGGGAGGTCGGCACAGATACGCAGTATTTT.

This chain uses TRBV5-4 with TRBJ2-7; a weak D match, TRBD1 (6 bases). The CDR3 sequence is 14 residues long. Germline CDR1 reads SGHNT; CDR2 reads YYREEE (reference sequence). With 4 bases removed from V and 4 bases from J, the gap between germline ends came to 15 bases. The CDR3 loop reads CASSPSDRIYEQYF. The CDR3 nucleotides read TGTGCCAGCAGCCCTTCCGACAGGATATACGAGCAGTACTTC.

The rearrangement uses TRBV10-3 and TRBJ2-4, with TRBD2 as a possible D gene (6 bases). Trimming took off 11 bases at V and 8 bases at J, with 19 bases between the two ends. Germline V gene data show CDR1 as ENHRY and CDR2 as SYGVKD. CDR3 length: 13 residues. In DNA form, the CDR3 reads TGTGCCGCCGAAAACCCGGGGGTGGACATTCAGTACTTC. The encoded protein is CAAENPGVDIQYF.

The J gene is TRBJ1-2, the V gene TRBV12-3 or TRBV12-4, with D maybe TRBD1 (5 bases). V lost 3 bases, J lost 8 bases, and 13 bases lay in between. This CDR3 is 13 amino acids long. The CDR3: CASSLAQTDGYTF. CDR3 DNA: TGTGCCAGCAGTTTGGCGCAGACAGACGGCTACACCTTC.

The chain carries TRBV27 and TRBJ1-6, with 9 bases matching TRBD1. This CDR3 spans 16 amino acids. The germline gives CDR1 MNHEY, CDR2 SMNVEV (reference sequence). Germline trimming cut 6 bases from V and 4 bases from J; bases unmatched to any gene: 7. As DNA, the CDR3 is TGTGCCAGCAGCTCCCTGGGACAGGGATATAATTCACCCCTCCACTTT. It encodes CASSSLGQGYNSPLHF.

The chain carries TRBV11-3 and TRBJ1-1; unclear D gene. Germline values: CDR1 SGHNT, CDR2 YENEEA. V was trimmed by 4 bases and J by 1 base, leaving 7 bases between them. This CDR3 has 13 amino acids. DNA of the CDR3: TGTGCCAGCAGCTCACAAACGAACACTGAAGCTTTCTTT. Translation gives CASSSQTNTEAFF. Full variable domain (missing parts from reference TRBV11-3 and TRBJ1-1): EAGVVQSPRYKIIEKKQPVAFWCNPISGHNTLYWYLQNLGQGPELLIRYENEEAVDDSQLPKDRFSAERLKGVDSTLKIQPAELGDSAVYLCASSSQTNTEAFFGQGTRLTVV.

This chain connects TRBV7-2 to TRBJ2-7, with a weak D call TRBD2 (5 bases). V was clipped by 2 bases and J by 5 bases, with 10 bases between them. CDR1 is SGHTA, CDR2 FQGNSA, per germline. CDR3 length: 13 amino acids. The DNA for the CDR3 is TGTGCCAGCAGCTTACGAGGGCAAAACGAGCAGTACTTC. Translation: CASSLRGQNEQYF.

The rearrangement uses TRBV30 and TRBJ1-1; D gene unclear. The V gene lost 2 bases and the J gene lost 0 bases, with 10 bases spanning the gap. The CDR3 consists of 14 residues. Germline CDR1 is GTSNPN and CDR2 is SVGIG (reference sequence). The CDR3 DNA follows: TGTGCCTGGAGTCTGAACCCCATGAACACTGAAGCTTTCTTT. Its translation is CAWSLNPMNTEAFF.

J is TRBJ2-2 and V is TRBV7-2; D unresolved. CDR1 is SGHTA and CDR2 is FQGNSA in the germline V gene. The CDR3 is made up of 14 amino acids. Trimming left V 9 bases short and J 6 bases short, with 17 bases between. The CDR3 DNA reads TGTGCCAGTCAAACACTTATGGTTTCCGGGGAGCTGTTTTTT. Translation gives CASQTLMVSGELFF. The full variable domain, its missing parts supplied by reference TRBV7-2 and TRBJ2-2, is GAGVSQSPSNKVTEKGKDVELRCDPISGHTALYWYRQSLGQGLEFLIYFQGNSAPDKSGLPSDRFSAERTGGSVSTLTIQRTQQEDSAVYLCASQTLMVSGELFFGEGSRLTVL.

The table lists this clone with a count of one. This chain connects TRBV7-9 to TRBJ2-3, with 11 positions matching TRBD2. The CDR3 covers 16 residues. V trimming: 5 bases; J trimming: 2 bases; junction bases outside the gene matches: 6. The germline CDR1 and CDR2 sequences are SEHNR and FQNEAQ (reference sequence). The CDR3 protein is CASSPRLAGPTDTQYF. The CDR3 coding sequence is TGTGCCAGCAGCCCACGACTAGCGGGACCCACAGATACGCAGTATTTT.

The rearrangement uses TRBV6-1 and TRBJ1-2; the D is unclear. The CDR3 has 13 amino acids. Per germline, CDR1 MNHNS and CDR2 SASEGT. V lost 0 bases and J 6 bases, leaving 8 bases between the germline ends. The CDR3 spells CASSEAQFHGYTF. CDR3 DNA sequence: TGTGCCAGCAGTGAAGCACAGTTTCATGGCTACACCTTC.

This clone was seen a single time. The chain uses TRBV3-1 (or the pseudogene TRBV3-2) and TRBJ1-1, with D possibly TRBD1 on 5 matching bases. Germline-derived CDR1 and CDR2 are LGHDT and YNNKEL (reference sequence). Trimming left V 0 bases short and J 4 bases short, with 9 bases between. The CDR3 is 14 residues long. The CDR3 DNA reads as TGTGCCAGCAGCCAAGATCAGGGAGGCACTGAAGCTTTCTTT. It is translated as CASSQDQGGTEAFF.

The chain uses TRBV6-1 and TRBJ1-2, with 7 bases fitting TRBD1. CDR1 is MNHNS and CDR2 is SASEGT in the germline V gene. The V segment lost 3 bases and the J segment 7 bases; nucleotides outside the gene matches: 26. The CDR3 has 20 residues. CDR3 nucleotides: TGTGCCAGCAGTGACCGGGGACAGCCTAAAAAGTCTAAACCAAAATCTGGCTACACCTTC. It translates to CASSDRGQPKKSKPKSGYTF.

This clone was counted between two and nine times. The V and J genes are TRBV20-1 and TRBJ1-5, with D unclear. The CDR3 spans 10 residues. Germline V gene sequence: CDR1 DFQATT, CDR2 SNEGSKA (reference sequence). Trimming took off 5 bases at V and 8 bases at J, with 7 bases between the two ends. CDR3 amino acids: CSASMEPQHF. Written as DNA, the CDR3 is TGCAGTGCTTCCATGGAGCCCCAGCATTTT.

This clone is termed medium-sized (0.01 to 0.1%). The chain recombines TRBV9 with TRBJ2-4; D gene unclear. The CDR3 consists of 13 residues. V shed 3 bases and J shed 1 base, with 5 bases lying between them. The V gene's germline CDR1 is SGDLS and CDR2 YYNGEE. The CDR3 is CASSGPAKNIQYF. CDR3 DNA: TGTGCCAGCAGCGGGCCGGCCAAAAACATTCAGTACTTC.

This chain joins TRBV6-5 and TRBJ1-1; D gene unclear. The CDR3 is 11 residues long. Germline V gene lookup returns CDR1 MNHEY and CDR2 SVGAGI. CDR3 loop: CAAAGNTEAFF. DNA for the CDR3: TGTGCAGCGGCAGGGAACACTGAAGCTTTCTTT.

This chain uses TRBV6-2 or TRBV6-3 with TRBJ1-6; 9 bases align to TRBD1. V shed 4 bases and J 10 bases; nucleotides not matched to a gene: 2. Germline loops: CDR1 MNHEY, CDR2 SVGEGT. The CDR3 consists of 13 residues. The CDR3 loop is CASSWTGVSPLHF. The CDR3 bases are TGTGCCAGCAGTTGGACAGGGGTGTCACCCCTCCACTTT.

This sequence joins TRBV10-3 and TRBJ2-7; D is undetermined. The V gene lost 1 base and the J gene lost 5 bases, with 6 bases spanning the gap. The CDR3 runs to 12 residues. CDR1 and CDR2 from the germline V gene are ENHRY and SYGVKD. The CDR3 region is CAISEWPNEQYF. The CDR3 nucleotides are TGTGCCATCAGTGAGTGGCCAAACGAGCAGTACTTC.

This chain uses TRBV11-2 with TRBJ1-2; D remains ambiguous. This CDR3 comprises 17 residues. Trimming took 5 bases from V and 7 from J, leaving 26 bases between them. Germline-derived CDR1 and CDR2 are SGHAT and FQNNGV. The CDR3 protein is CASSQTAQWLGVGGYTF. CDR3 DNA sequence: TGTGCCAGCAGCCAAACCGCGCAATGGTTGGGAGTGGGTGGCTACACCTTC.

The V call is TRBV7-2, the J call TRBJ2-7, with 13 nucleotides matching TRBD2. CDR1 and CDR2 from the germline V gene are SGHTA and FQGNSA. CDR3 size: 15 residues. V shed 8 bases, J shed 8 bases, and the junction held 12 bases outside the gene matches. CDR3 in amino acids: CASGSGTSGVKQQYF. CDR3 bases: TGTGCCAGCGGTTCGGGGACTAGCGGGGTAAAACAGCAGTACTTC.

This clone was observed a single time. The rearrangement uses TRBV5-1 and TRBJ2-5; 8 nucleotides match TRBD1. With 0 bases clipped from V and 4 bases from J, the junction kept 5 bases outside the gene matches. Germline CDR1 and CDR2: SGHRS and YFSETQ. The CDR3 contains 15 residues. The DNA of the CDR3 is TGCGCCAGCAGCTTGGTCTCGGGGACAGGAGAGACCCAGTACTTC. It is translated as CASSLVSGTGETQYF. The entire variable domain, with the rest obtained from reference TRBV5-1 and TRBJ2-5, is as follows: KAGVTQTPRYLIKTRGQQVTLSCSPISGHRSVSWYQQTPGQGLQFLFEYFSETQRNKGNFPGRFSGRQFSNSRSEMNVSTLELGDSALYLCASSLVSGTGETQYFGPGTRLLVL.

CDR3 nucleotide sequence: TGTGCCAGCAGCCGCGACAGGAACTCCTACGAGCAGTACTTC. As protein: CASSRDRNSYEQYF. This chain connects TRBV6-5 to TRBJ2-7; D is perhaps TRBD1 (6 bases). The CDR3 spans 14 residues. With 6 bases removed from V and 0 bases from J, the gap between germline ends came to 12 bases. The germline V gene has CDR1 MNHEY and CDR2 SVGAGI.